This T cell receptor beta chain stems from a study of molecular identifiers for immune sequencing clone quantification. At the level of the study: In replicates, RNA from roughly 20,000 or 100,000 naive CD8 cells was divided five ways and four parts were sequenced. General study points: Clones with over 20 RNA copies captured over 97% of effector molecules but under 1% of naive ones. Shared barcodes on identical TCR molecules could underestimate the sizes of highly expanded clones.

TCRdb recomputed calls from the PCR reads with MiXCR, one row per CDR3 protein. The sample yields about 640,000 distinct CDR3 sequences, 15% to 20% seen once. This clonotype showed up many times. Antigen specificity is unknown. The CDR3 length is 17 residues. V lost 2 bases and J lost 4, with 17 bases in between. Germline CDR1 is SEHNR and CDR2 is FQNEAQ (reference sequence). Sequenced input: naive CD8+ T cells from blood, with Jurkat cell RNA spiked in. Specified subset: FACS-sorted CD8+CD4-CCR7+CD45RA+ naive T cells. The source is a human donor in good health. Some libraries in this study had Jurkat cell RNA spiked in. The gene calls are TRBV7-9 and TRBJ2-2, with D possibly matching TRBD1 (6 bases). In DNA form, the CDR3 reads TGTGCCAGCAGCTTACTCGAGGACAGTCGTTTCACCGGGGAGCTGTTTTTT. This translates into CASSLLEDSRFTGELFF.